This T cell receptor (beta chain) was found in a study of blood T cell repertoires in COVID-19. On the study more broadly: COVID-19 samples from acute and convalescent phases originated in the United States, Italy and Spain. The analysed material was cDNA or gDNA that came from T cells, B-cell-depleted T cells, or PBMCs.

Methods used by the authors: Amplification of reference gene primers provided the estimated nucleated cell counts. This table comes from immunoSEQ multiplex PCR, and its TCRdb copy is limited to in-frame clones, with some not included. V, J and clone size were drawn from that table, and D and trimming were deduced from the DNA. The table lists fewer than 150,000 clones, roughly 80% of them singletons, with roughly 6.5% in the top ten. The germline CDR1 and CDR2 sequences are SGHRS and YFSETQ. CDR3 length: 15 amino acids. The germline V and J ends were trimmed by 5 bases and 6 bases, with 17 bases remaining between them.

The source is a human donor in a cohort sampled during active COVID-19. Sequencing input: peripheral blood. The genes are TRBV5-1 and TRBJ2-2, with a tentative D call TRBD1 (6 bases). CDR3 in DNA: TGCGCCAGCAGATCGAGGGGGATGGGCCCCGGGGAGCTGTTTTTT. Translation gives CASRSRGMGPGELFF. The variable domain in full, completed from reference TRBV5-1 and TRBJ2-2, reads KAGVTQTPRYLIKTRGQQVTLSCSPISGHRSVSWYQQTPGQGLQFLFEYFSETQRNKGNFPGRFSGRQFSNSRSEMNVSTLELGDSALYLCASRSRGMGPGELFFGEGSRLTVL.